This T cell receptor (beta chain) originates from a study of CD8+ T cells in alopecia areata. Treatment specified: oral pan-JAK inhibitor, 5-10 mg twice daily. CD4+ and CD8+ T cells were sorted from PBMCs. Trimming pared 3 bases from V and 0 bases from J, leaving 10 bases between. CDR1 and CDR2 (germline): SGDLS, YYNGEE. The CDR3 length is 15 residues. The authors extracted RNA and reverse transcribed it into cDNA as the sequencing template. Sequencing used immunoSEQ multiplex PCR; TCRdb keeps in-frame clones, though not all of them. The sample consists of about 180,000 clones, around 49% of them appearing once.

The sequence was obtained from a human donor with alopecia areata. Sequenced material: CD8+ T cells sorted from blood, taken at approximately week 51, from a patient treated with tofacitinib. The rearrangement joins TRBV9 to TRBJ2-1, with a possible D match to TRBD2 (5 bases). CDR3 nucleotide sequence: TGTGCCAGCAGCGGAGAGGGCCGCTCCTACAATGAGCAGTTCTTC. Residues: CASSGEGRSYNEQFF.